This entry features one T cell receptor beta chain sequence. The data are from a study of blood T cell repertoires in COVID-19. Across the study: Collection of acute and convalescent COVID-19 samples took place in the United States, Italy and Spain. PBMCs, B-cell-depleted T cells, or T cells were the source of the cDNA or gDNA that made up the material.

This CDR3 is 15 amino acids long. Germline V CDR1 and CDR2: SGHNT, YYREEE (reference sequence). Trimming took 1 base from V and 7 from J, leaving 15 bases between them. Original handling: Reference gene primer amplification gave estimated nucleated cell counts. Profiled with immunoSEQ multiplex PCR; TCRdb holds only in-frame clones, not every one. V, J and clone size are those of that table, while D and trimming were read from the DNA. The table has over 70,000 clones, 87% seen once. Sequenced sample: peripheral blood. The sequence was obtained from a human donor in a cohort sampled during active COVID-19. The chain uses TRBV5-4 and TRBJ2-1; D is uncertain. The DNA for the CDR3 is TGTGCCAGCAGCTTGACAGACCCCCCTGCGAATGAGCAGTTCTTC. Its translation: CASSLTDPPANEQFF.